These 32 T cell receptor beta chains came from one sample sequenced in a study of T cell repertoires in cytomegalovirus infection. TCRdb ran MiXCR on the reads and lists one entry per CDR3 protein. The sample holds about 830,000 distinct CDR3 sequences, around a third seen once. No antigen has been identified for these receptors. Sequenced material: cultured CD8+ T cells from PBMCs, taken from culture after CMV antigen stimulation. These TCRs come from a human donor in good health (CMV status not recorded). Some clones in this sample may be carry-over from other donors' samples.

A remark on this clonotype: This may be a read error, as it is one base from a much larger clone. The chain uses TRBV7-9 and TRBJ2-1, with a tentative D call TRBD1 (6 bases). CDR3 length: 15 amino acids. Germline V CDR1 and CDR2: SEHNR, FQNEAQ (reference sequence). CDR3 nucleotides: TGTGCCAGCACCGGGGACAATATTAACTACGATGAGCAGTTCTTC. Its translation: CASTGDNINYDEQFF.

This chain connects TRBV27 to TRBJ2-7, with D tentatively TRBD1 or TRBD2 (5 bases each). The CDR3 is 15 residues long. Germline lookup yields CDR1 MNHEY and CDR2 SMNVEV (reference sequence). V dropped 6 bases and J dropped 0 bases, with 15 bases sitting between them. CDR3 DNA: TGTGCCAGCAGCCCTCCCGGGACGTTCTCCTACGAGCAGTACTTC. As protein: CASSPPGTFSYEQYF.

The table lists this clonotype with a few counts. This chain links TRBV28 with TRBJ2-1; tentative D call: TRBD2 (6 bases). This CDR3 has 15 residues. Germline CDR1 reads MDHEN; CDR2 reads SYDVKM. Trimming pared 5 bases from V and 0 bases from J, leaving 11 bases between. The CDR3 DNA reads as TGTGCCAGCAGTGTGGGACTTCTCTCCTACAATGAGCAGTTCTTC. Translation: CASSVGLLSYNEQFF.

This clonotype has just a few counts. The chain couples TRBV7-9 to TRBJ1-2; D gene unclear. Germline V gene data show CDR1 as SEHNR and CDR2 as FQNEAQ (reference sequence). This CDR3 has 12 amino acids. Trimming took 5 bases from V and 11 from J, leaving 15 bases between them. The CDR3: CASSDRWEGYTF. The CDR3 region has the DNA TGTGCCAGCAGCGATCGTTGGGAAGGGTACACCTTC.

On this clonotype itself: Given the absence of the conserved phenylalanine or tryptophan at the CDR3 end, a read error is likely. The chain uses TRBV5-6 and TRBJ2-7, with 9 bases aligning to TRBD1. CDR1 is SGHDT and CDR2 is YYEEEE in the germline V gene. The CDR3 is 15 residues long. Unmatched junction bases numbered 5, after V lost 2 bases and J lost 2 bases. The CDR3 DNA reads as TGTGCCAGCAGCTTTCCAGGGACAGGGACCTACGAGCAGTACTAC. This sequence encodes CASSFPGTGTYEQYY.

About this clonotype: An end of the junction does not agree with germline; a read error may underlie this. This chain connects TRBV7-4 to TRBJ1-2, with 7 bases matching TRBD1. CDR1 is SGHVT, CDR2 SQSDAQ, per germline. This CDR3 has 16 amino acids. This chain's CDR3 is CANSSPTGAPYYGYTF. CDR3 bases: TGTGCCAACAGCTCACCTACAGGGGCCCCCTACTATGGCTACACCTTC.

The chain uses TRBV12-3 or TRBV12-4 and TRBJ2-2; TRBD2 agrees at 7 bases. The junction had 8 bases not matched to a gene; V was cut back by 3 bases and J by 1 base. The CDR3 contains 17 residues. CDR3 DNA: TGTGCCAGCAGTTTTAGCAGGCGGGAGATGAACACCGGGGAGCTGTTTTTT. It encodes CASSFSRREMNTGELFF.

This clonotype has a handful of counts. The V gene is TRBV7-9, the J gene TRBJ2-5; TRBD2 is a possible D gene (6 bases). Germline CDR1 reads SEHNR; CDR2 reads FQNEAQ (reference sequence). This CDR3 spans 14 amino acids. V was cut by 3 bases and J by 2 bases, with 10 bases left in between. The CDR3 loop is CASSFGGVQETQYF. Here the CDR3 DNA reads TGTGCCAGCAGCTTCGGCGGGGTTCAAGAGACCCAGTACTTC. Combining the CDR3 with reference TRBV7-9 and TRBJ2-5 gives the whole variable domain DTGVSQNPRHKITKRGQNVTFRCDPISEHNRLYWYRQTLGQGPEFLTYFQNEAQLEKSRLLSDRFSAERPKGSFSTLEIQRTEQGDSAMYLCASSFGGVQETQYFGPGTRLLVL.

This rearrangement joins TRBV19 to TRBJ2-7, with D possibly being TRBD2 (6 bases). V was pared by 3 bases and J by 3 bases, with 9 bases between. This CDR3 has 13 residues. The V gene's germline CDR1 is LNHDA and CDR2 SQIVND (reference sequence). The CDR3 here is CASSMGLSYEQYF. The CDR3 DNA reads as TGTGCCAGTAGTATGGGACTGAGCTACGAGCAGTACTTC. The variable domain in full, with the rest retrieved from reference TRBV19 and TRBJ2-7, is DGGITQSPKYLFRKEGQNVTLSCEQNLNHDAMYWYRQDPGQGLRLIYYSQIVNDFQKGDIAEGYSVSREKKESFPLTVTSAQKNPTAFYLCASSMGLSYEQYFGPGTRLTVT.

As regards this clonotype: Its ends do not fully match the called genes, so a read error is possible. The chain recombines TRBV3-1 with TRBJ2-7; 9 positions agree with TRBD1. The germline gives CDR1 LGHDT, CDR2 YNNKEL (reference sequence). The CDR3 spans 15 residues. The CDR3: CTSSQGTGFTEEQYF. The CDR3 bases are TGTACCAGCAGCCAAGGGACAGGGTTTACGGAAGAGCAGTACTTC.

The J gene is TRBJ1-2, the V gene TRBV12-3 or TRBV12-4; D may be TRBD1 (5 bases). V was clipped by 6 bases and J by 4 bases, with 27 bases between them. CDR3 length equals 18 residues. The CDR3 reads CASSPPGVSGLEGYGYTF. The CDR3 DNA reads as TGTGCCAGCAGCCCCCCGGGAGTTTCAGGGCTCGAAGGCTATGGCTACACCTTC.

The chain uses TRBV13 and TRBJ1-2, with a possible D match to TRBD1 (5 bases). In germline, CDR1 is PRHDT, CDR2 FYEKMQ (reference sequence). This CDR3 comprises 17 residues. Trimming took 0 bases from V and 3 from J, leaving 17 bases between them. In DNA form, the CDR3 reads TGTGCCAGCAGCTTAGGCCCTCTCGGAGGGGCACACTATGGCTACACCTTC. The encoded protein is CASSLGPLGGAHYGYTF.

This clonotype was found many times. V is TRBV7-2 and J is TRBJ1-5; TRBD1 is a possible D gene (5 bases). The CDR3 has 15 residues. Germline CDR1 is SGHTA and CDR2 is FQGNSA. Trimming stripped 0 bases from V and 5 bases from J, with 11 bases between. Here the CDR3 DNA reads TGTGCCAGCAGCTTAGCCGCGGACACATATCAGCCCCAGCATTTT. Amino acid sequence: CASSLAADTYQPQHF.

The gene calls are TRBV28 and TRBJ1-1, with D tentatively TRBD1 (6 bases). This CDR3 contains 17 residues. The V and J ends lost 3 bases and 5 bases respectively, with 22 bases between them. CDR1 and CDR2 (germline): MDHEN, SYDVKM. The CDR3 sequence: CASSLAFLTGSTTEAFF. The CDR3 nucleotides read TGTGCCAGCAGTTTGGCCTTTCTCACAGGGTCGACAACTGAAGCTTTCTTT.

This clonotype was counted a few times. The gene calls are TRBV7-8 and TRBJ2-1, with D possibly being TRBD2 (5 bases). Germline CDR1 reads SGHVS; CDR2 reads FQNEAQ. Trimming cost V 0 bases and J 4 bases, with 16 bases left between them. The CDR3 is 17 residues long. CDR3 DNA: TGTGCCAGCAGCTTAGCGAGGGTCGGGGTAGGGTACAATGAGCAGTTCTTC. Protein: CASSLARVGVGYNEQFF.

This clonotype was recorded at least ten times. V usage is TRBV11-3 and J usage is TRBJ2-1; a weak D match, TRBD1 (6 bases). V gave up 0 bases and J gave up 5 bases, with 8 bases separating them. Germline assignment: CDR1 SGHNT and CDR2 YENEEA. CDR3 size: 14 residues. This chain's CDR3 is CASSLDPGDNEQFF. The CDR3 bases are TGTGCCAGCAGCTTAGATCCAGGGGACAATGAGCAGTTCTTC.

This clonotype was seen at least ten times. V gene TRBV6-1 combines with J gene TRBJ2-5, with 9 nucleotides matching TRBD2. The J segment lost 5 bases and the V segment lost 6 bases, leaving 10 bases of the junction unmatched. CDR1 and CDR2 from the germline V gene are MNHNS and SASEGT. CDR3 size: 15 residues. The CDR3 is CASSPGLAGLETQYF. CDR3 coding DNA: TGTGCCAGCAGCCCTGGCCTAGCGGGGTTGGAGACCCAGTACTTC.

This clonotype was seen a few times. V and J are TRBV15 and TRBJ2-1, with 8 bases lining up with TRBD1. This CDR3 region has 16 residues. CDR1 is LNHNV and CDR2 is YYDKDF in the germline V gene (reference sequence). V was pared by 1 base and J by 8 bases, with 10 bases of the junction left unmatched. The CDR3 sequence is CATSRVPWTGLDEQFF. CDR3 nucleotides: TGTGCCACCAGCAGAGTTCCCTGGACAGGGCTGGATGAGCAGTTCTTC.

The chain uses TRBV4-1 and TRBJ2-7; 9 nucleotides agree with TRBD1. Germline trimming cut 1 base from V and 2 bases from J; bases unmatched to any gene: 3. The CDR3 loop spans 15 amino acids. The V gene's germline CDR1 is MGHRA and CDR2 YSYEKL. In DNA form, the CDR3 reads TGCGCCAGCAGCCAAGCCCGGACAGGGGCCTACGAGCAGTACTTC. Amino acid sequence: CASSQARTGAYEQYF.

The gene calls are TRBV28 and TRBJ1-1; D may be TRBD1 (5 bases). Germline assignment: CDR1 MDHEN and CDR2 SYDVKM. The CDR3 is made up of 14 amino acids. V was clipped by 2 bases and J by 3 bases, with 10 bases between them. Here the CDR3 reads CASSLEGLHTEAFF. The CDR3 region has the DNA TGTGCCAGCAGTTTAGAGGGACTGCACACTGAAGCTTTCTTT.

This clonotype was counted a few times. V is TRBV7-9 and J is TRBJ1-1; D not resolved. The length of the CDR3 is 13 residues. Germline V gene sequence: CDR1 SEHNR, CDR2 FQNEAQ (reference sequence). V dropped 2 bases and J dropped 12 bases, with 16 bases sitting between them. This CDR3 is CASSLNRGQTTFF. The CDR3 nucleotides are TGTGCCAGCAGCTTAAATAGAGGCCAGACTACTTTCTTT.

The CDR3 DNA is TGTGCCAGCAGTGTTAGCGGGGGGCCAGGGGAGACCCAGTACTTC. The encoded protein is CASSVSGGPGETQYF. This chain links TRBV27 with TRBJ2-5, with 10 bases that match TRBD2. Trimming cost V 5 bases and J 5 bases; bases outside gene matches: 8. From germline, CDR1 is MNHEY and CDR2 SMNVEV (reference sequence). CDR3 length equals 15 residues.

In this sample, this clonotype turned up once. The CDR3 sequence: CASKGGGETGDYEQYF. The CDR3 nucleotides are TGTGCCAGCAAGGGAGGGGGGGAGACAGGGGATTACGAGCAGTACTTC. The chain recombines TRBV10-3 with TRBJ2-7, with a tentative D call TRBD1 (8 bases). Germline lookup yields CDR1 ENHRY and CDR2 SYGVKD. V was shortened by 10 bases and J by 4 bases, with 26 bases between the two germline ends. CDR3 length: 16 residues.

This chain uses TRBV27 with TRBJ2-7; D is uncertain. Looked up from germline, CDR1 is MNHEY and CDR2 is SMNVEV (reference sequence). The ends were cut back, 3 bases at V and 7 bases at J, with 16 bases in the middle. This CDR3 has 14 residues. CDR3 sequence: CASSFGPLGYEQYF. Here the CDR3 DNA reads TGTGCCAGCAGTTTCGGCCCCCTCGGGTATGAGCAGTACTTC.

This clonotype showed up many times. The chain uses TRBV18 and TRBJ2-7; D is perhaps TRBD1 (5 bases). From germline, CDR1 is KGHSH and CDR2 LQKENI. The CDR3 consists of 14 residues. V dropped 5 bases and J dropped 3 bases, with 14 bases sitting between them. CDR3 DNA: TGTGCCAGCTCAAGACAGTTGGTGAGCTACGAGCAGTACTTC. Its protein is CASSRQLVSYEQYF.

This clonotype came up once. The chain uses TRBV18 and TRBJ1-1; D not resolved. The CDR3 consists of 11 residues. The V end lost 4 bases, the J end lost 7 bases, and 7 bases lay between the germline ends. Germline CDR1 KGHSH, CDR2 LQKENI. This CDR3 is CASSQEYEAFF. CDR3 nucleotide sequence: TGTGCCAGCTCACAGGAATATGAAGCTTTCTTT.

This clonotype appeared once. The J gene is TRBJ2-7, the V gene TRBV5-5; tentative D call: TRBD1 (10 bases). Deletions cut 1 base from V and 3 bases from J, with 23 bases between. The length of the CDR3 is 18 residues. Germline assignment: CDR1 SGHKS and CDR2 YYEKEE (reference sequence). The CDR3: CASSLLAGQGLVHYEQYF. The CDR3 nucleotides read TGTGCCAGCAGCTTGCTAGCGGGACAGGGGCTAGTACACTACGAGCAGTACTTC.

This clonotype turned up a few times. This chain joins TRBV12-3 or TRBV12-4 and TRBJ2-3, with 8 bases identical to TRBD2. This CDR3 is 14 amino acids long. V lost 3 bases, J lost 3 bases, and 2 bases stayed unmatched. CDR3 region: CASSFGGATDTQYF. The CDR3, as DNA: TGTGCCAGCAGTTTCGGGGGGGCAACAGATACGCAGTATTTT.

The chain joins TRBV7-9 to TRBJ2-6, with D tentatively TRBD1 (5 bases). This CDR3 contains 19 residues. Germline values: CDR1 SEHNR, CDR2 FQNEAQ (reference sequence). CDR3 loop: CASETEDSTISGWANVLTF. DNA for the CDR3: TGTGCGTCAGAAACCGAAGACAGTACTATCTCTGGATGGGCCAACGTCCTGACTTTC.

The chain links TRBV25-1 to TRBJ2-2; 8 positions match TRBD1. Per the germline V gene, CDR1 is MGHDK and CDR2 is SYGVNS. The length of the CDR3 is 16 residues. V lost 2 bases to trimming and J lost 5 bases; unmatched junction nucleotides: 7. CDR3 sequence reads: CASSERGTGPTGELFF. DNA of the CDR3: TGTGCCAGCAGTGAAAGGGGGACAGGTCCTACCGGGGAGCTGTTTTTT.

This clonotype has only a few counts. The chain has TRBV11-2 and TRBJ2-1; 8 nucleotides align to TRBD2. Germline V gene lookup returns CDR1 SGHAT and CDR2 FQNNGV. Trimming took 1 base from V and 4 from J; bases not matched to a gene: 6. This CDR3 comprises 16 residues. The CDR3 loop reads CASSLGPGTSYNEQFF. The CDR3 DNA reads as TGTGCCAGCAGCTTAGGCCCCGGGACTAGTTACAATGAGCAGTTCTTC. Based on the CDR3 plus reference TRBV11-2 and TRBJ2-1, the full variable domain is EAGVAQSPRYKIIEKRQSVAFWCNPISGHATLYWYQQILGQGPKLLIQFQNNGVVDDSQLPKDRFSAERLKGVDSTLKIQPAKLEDSAVYLCASSLGPGTSYNEQFFGPGTRLTVL.

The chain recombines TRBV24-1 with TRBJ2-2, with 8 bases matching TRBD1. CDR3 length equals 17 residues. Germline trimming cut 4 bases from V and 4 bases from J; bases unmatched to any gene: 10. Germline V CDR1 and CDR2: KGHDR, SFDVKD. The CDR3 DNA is TGTGCCACCAGTGAGGTGGACAGGGCGCGTGGCACCGGGGAGCTGTTTTTT. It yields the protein CATSEVDRARGTGELFF.